Below, one T cell receptor (beta chain) is given with its context. Antigen unknown. CD45RO-CCR7+CD27+CD95- marked naive CD8+ T cells. cDNA libraries for TRB were generated by 5' RACE incorporating UMI labels. From its re-call of the 5' RACE reads, TCRdb lists each CDR3 protein once, without DNA. In total, the table holds 50,000 to 65,000 distinct CDR3 sequences. This sample stems from a study of CXCR3-negative and CXCR3-positive naive CD8 T cells. Findings and limits, study-wide: The study found comparably high diversity in both naive subsets and much lower diversity in memory CD8+ cells. Naive cells used TRBV-TRBJ genes in much the same way whether CXCR3-negative or CXCR3-positive; memory cells did not. CXCR3-positive naive cells carried more hydrophobic TRB CDR3s than CXCR3-negative naive cells did.

Germline assignment: CDR1 ENHRY and CDR2 SYGVKD. The CDR3 runs 13 residues. The sample was naive CXCR3+ CD8+ T cells from blood. Regarding subset: CD45RO-CCR7+CD27+CD95- naive CD8+ T cells expressing CXCR3 (TNR3+). This TCR was recovered from a human donor in good health. Some clones in this sample may be carry-over from other donors' samples. J is TRBJ2-3 and V is TRBV10-3; the TRBD2 assignment by TCRdb is unverifiable without DNA. The CDR3 sequence: CAISSRGTDTQYF.